Reported below is one T cell receptor beta chain. Its antigen is not known. This CDR3 comprises 13 residues. V shed 6 bases, J shed 5 bases, and the junction held 6 bases outside the gene matches. Germline V gene sequence: CDR1 SNHLY, CDR2 FYNNEI. This sample is part of a study of chemoradiotherapy in HPV16-positive cancers. Across the study: Candidate HPV-specific clones and shared TCR motifs came from two HPV16-positive patients.

The method was immunoSEQ multiplex PCR; TCRdb's version includes in-frame clones alone and lacks a portion of them. The sample lists roughly 12,000 clones, less than 80% occurring once. Whole-study findings and limits: For HPV16-positive patients, expanding HPV-responsive T cells associated with longer recurrence-free survival. Non-HPV-specific T cells did not expand in tumors during treatment, whereas candidate HPV-specific clones and E7-related motifs did.

The V and J genes are TRBV2 and TRBJ2-5, with 7 positions matching TRBD1. The sequence was obtained from a human donor with HPV-associated anogenital cancer. The sample was gathered from a patient who underwent chemoradiotherapy. The CDR3 region has the DNA TGTGCCAGCAGGGTAGACAGGGCGGAGACCCAGTACTTC. It specifies CASRVDRAETQYF.